Described below is a single T cell receptor beta chain sequence and its context. Its antigen is not yet known. One base away there is no much larger clone; base qualities are not given. V is cut by 2 bases and J by 1 base, and the space between the germline ends is 6 bases. The CDR3, from cysteine to phenylalanine, totals 13 residues. CDR3 DNA only is kept here, 39 bases in frame from base 1. The germline V gene encodes CDR1 SGHRS and CDR2 YFSETQ. Ficoll-Paque density gradient centrifugation was used to isolate PBMCs. The data derive from a study of T-cell memory formation after mild COVID-19 (dated by TCRdb to the early 2020s). About the investigation overall: TCR sequence clusters from the two donors were found to be largely donor specific. The cohort comprised two young, previously healthy adult volunteers, one female and one male. T-cell clones expanding and contracting after mild COVID-19 in two donors were tracked by longitudinal TCRalpha and TCRbeta repertoire sequencing.

The sequencer was an Illumina NovaSeq 6000. TCRalpha and TCRbeta cDNA libraries were constructed by 5'RACE with constant-segment primers, with sample barcodes and unique molecular identifiers being introduced. Trizol reagent was used to extract RNA from every sample. Library amplification was performed in two PCR steps, and a second sample barcode and Illumina TruSeq adapters were introduced in the second step. Libraries were sequenced on an Illumina NovaSeq with 2 x 150 bp paired-end reads. The original methods were these. Demultiplexing of reads and collapsing into UMI-guided consensus sequences were performed with migec v1.2.7. Using mixcr v2.1.11, UMI consensuses were aligned to TRA and TRB V and J templates and then assembled into clonotypes. A clonotype was counted as expanded or contracted only if both edgeR and NoisET called the change significant, with noise models trained on biological replicates. For edgeR calls, the thresholds were a false discovery rate-adjusted p below 0.01 and a log2 fold-change of 1. As an exploratory analysis of dynamics, max-normalized trajectories of the 1000 most abundant clonotypes were examined with PCA combined with hierarchical clustering. Each responding clone was given a CD4 or CD8 phenotype based on the CD4+ and CD8+ repertoires, which had been sequenced separately. Through fastp at Q25 and MiXCR, TCRdb rebuilt clones from the public reads, retaining in-frame beta chains. One record per CDR3 amino acid sequence lists the most common genes and DNA. TCRdb's processing, not the authors' own work, is the source of the V and J calls. The sample includes approximately 60,000 distinct CDR3 sequences, with roughly 9.5% observed a single time. The leading ten clones occupy 0.9% to 1.5% of the sample.

The investigation overall reported the following: The second-wave clones that peaked on day 37 were not confirmed to be SARS-CoV-2 specific. Some responding clones were detected in pre-infection memory, suggesting pre-existing cross-reactive memory T cells joined the SARS-CoV-2 response. Contracting CD4+ clones were located mainly in the CM and EM memory subsets, whereas CD8+ clones were found to be enriched in EMRA. Clones contracting from day 15 to 85 had balanced CD4/CD8 phenotypes, while a second wave expanding from day 15 to 37 was biased towards CD4+. The study covered only a couple of mild cases, and larger cohorts including severe cases with pre-infection samples were considered necessary.

The rearranged chain carries TRBV5-1 and TRBJ1-1; a confident D gene designation cannot be given. The sample comprised PBMCs or a T cell subset sorted from them (not recorded which). This TCR was recovered from a young man who had mild COVID-19 (a few samples of this study predate the infection). The sample titles of this study are shuffled in the database, so cell type and time point are left out; the donor was told from shared clones. The CDR3 amino acid sequence is: CASSFQANTEAFF. The base sequence is TGCGCCAGCAGCTTTCAGGCGAACACTGAAGCTTTCTTT.